The 19 T cell receptor beta chains reported below all come from one sample, sequenced in a study of siplizumab effects on memory and regulatory T cells. Using immunoSEQ multiplex PCR, the repertoire was profiled, and TCRdb retains in-frame clones only, with some absent. This repertoire shows approximately 75,000 clones, 85% to 95% found once; its top ten account for approximately 4.5%. The sample was CD8+ T cells sorted from blood. The receptors here all came from a human donor in good health.

This clone was found once. CDR3 sequence reads: CAISGGSGGAATQYF. The CDR3 coding sequence is TGTGCCATCAGTGGTGGTAGCGGGGGGGCCGCTACGCAGTATTTT. The J gene is TRBJ2-3, the V gene TRBV10-3, with 11 bases aligning to TRBD2. The CDR3 is made up of 15 amino acids. Germline CDR1 and CDR2: ENHRY and SYGVKD. Trimming removed 4 bases from V and 8 bases from J; junction bases left unmatched: 8.

This clone was recorded a few times. The gene calls are TRBV4-1 and TRBJ1-5, with TRBD1 identical over 7 bases. The CDR3 runs to 16 residues. Germline CDR1 reads MGHRA; CDR2 reads YSYEKL. The J segment lost 3 bases and the V segment lost 3 bases, leaving 8 bases of the junction unmatched. The CDR3 reads CASSHTPGGNNQPQHF. The CDR3 DNA reads as TGCGCCAGCAGCCATACCCCAGGGGGGAACAATCAGCCCCAGCATTTT.

This chain links TRBV27 with TRBJ1-1; possibly TRBD1 for D (6 bases). The germline V and J ends were trimmed by 5 bases and 5 bases, with 12 bases remaining between them. The CDR3 is 13 residues long. Per germline, CDR1 MNHEY and CDR2 SMNVEV (reference sequence). CDR3 sequence reads: CASSILQGTEAFF. The CDR3 DNA reads as TGTGCCAGCAGTATACTACAGGGAACTGAAGCTTTCTTT.

This rearrangement joins TRBV19 to TRBJ2-7, with 7 bases aligning to TRBD1. The J segment lost 5 bases and the V segment lost 6 bases, leaving 13 bases of the junction unmatched. The CDR3 is 15 amino acids. The V gene's germline CDR1 is LNHDA and CDR2 SQIVND (reference sequence). CDR3 amino acids: CASRDPRQGLNEQYF. The CDR3 DNA follows: TGTGCCAGTAGAGATCCCCGACAGGGTTTGAACGAGCAGTACTTC. Supplemented by reference TRBV19 and TRBJ2-7, the full variable domain reads DGGITQSPKYLFRKEGQNVTLSCEQNLNHDAMYWYRQDPGQGLRLIYYSQIVNDFQKGDIAEGYSVSREKKESFPLTVTSAQKNPTAFYLCASRDPRQGLNEQYFGPGTRLTVT.

The J gene is TRBJ1-2, the V gene TRBV27, with 9 nucleotides matching TRBD1. The J segment lost 8 bases and the V segment lost 6 bases, leaving 16 bases of the junction unmatched. Per germline, CDR1 MNHEY and CDR2 SMNVEV (reference sequence). CDR3 length: 16 amino acids. The CDR3 DNA follows: TGTGCCAGCAGCCGCATCGCGACAGGGGGTTTTGGAGGCTACACCTTC. This gives the protein CASSRIATGGFGGYTF.

The J gene is TRBJ2-3, the V gene TRBV9; 8 bases agree with TRBD2. V lost 0 bases to trimming and J lost 0 bases; unmatched junction nucleotides: 3. This CDR3 region has 16 residues. Germline lookup yields CDR1 SGDLS and CDR2 YYNGEE. The CDR3 spells CASSVETSGSTDTQYF. CDR3 coding DNA: TGTGCCAGCAGCGTAGAAACTAGCGGAAGCACAGATACGCAGTATTTT.

The J gene is TRBJ2-3, the V gene TRBV19; the D is unclear. Germline CDR1 LNHDA, CDR2 SQIVND (reference sequence). CDR3 size: 8 residues. V was clipped by 11 bases and J by 11 bases, with 8 bases between them. CDR3 in DNA: TGTGCCGGCCTTAGGCAGTATTTT. Translation: CAGLRQYF.

The chain carries TRBV5-8 and TRBJ1-5; 8 nucleotides line up with TRBD1. V lost 4 bases, J lost 2 bases, and 14 bases stayed unmatched. CDR1 is SGHTS and CDR2 is YDEGEE in the germline V gene. This CDR3 contains 18 residues. CDR3 sequence (DNA): TGTGCCAGCAGCCTGTCGTTGGACAGGGAGGTAGGCAATCAGCCCCAGCATTTT. It specifies CASSLSLDREVGNQPQHF.

The V call is TRBV29-1, the J call TRBJ2-7, with D hard to call. From germline, CDR1 is SQVTM and CDR2 ANQGSEA. The V and J ends lost 4 bases and 4 bases respectively, with 17 bases between them. The CDR3 has 14 amino acids. CDR3 amino acids: CSVVRMDGFYEQYF. CDR3 in DNA: TGCAGCGTTGTTCGGATGGACGGATTTTACGAGCAGTACTTC.

The rearrangement uses TRBV5-4 and TRBJ2-7; 8 nucleotides match TRBD2. Germline V gene lookup returns CDR1 SGHNT and CDR2 YYREEE (reference sequence). With 4 bases clipped from V and 0 bases from J, the junction kept 6 bases outside the gene matches. The CDR3 loop spans 15 amino acids. The CDR3 region has the DNA TGTGCCAGCAGCCTACTAGCGGCTCCCTCCTACGAGCAGTACTTC. It yields the protein CASSLLAAPSYEQYF.

DNA of the CDR3: TGTGCCAGCAGCCAAGACGGCCTCGCTTATGGCTACACCTTC. Translation gives CASSQDGLAYGYTF. The V call is TRBV4-2, the J call TRBJ1-2; no clear D gene. Germline-derived CDR1 and CDR2 are LGHNA and YNFKEQ. The CDR3 contains 14 residues. V was trimmed by 0 bases and J by 5 bases, leaving 10 bases between them.

The gene calls are TRBV5-4 and TRBJ2-1; D remains ambiguous. Germline CDR1 and CDR2: SGHNT and YYREEE (reference sequence). This CDR3 contains 15 residues. V was trimmed by 3 bases and J by 6 bases, leaving 16 bases between them. The CDR3: CASSSMLGDPNEQFF. The CDR3 coding sequence is TGTGCCAGCAGCTCGATGCTGGGCGACCCCAATGAGCAGTTCTTC.

CDR3 amino acids: CASSPRDYLYDEQYF. The DNA of the CDR3 is TGCGCCAGCAGCCCGCGGGACTATCTCTACGACGAGCAGTACTTC. This chain uses TRBV4-3 with TRBJ2-7; 7 positions agree with TRBD2. V lost 4 bases and J lost 5; bases outside the gene matches: 11. The CDR3 totals 15 residues. Germline loops: CDR1 LGHNA, CDR2 YSLEER.

J is TRBJ2-5 and V is TRBV1; the table's D call TRBD1 went unverified against the DNA. TRBV1 is reported as a pseudogene. This CDR3 has 14 amino acids. CDR3 in amino acids: CTSSHRHLKETQYF. CDR3 nucleotides: TGCACCAGCAGCCACCGACATCTGAAAGAGACCCAGTACTTC.

The chain couples TRBV7-6 to TRBJ2-7, with D unresolved. Between the trimmed V and J ends, which lost 4 bases and 0 bases, there was a span of 16 bases. CDR1 SGHVS and CDR2 FNYEAQ come from the germline V gene. This CDR3 region has 16 residues. CDR3 in amino acids: CASSSDSGTISYEQYF. Here the CDR3 DNA reads TGTGCCAGCAGCTCTGATAGTGGAACTATCTCCTACGAGCAGTACTTC. The variable domain in full, completed from reference TRBV7-6 and TRBJ2-7, reads GAGVSQSPRYKVTKRGQDVALRCDPISGHVSLYWYRQALGQGPEFLTYFNYEAQQDKSGLPNDRFSAERPEGSISTLTIQRTEQRDSAMYRCASSSDSGTISYEQYFGPGTRLTVT.

This clone was recorded once. The chain links TRBV7-6 to TRBJ1-4; tentative D call: TRBD1 (6 bases). CDR1 is SGHVS, CDR2 FNYEAQ, per germline. The CDR3 has 16 amino acids. Between the trimmed V and J ends, which lost 6 bases and 7 bases, there was a span of 21 bases. CDR3: CASSLGAGVYREKLFF. In nucleotides, the CDR3 is TGTGCCAGCAGTTTGGGGGCGGGGGTTTATCGTGAAAAACTGTTTTTT.

The chain joins TRBV18 to TRBJ1-1; TRBD1 matches 7 bases. Germline V gene data show CDR1 as KGHSH and CDR2 as LQKENI. The length of the CDR3 is 15 residues. The J segment lost 1 base and the V segment lost 4 bases, leaving 6 bases of the junction unmatched. This chain's CDR3 is CASSHAQGENTEAFF. CDR3 sequence (DNA): TGTGCCAGCTCACACGCGCAGGGGGAGAACACTGAAGCTTTCTTT.

This rearrangement joins TRBV10-3 to TRBJ2-7; 7 positions match TRBD2. Per the germline V gene, CDR1 is ENHRY and CDR2 is SYGVKD. The CDR3 covers 12 residues. Trimming at V came to 8 bases and at J to 6 bases, leaving 7 bases not matched to a gene. The CDR3 DNA follows: TGTGCCATCGCGGGGGTTCCCCCCGAGCAGTACTTC. Translated, it gives CAIAGVPPEQYF.

This rearrangement joins TRBV6-5 to TRBJ2-5; D is perhaps TRBD2 (6 bases). V was shortened by 3 bases and J by 4 bases, with 18 bases between the two germline ends. The CDR3 has 16 amino acids. Germline lookup yields CDR1 MNHEY and CDR2 SVGAGI. The CDR3 DNA is TGTGCCAGCAGTTATGGCCCCTTGGGGGGAGGAGAGACCCAGTACTTC. It codes for CASSYGPLGGGETQYF.